A selection of T cell receptor beta chains follows, all from one sample in a study of blood T cell repertoires in COVID-19. Clones were read by immunoSEQ multiplex PCR, and TCRdb kept only the in-frame ones, dropping some. The table records about 180,000 clones, 84% of them present only once. The sample was peripheral blood. The receptors were gathered from a human donor in a cohort sampled during active COVID-19. Each CDR3 is given with its conserved first and last residue. A D gene is named only where the DNA matches it firmly. The size field is filled for only some rows; it gives once, few, many or a size class.

V gene	clone size	D gene	J gene	CDR3 DNA	CDR3 protein
TRBV9	NA	NA	TRBJ2-1	TGTGCCAGCAGCGTAGCTAAGGGGGGGGCGAATGAGCAGTTCTTC	CASSVAKGGANEQFF
TRBV28	NA	TRBD2	TRBJ2-1	TGTGCCAGCAGCGGGGGGGCGGGTTCTGAGCAGTTCTTC	CASSGGAGSEQFF
TRBV5-1	NA	TRBD1	TRBJ2-7	TGCGCCAGCAGCTGGGGGGACAGGGCCAACGAGCAGTACTTC	CASSWGDRANEQYF
TRBV5-1	NA	NA	TRBJ1-1	TGCGCCAGCAGCTTGGGCCCCGGGTCAGGAGGTTTGAACACTGAAGCTTTCTTT	CASSLGPGSGGLNTEAFF
TRBV5-1	NA	NA	TRBJ2-1	TGCGCCAGCAGCTCCGGTTTCTATGAGCAGTTCTTC	CASSSGFYEQFF
TRBV19	NA	TRBD2	TRBJ2-1	TGTGCCAGTAGTGGTAGCGGGGGGGGTTACAATGAGCAGTTCTTC	CASSGSGGGYNEQFF
TRBV4-2	few	TRBD2	TRBJ2-2	TGTGCCAGCAGACTTATAGCGGGGGCCTTAACCGGGGAGCTGTTTTTT	CASRLIAGALTGELFF
TRBV4-2	NA	TRBD2	TRBJ2-4	TGTGCCAGCAGCCAAGATGGGGGGGAAAACAAAAACATTCAGTACTTC	CASSQDGGENKNIQYF
TRBV7-6	NA	NA	TRBJ2-7	TGTGCCAGCAGCTTATTCGAGGAATCCTACGAGCAGTACTTC	CASSLFEESYEQYF
TRBV6-1	NA	NA	TRBJ2-2	TGTGCCAGCAGTGAAACCACGGGAGCGAACACCGGGGAGCTGTTTTTT	CASSETTGANTGELFF
TRBV11-2	NA	NA	TRBJ2-5	TGTGCCAGCAGCTTAAATCCCAGTACAGAGACCCAGTACTTC	CASSLNPSTETQYF
TRBV5-1	NA	TRBD1	TRBJ2-3	TGCGCCAGCAGCTTGGGACAGGGAGGCACAGATACGCAGTATTTT	CASSLGQGGTDTQYF
TRBV19	NA	NA	TRBJ2-2	TGTGCCAGTAGTTTGGCAGGATTACGCACCGGGGAGCTGTTTTTT	CASSLAGLRTGELFF
TRBV30	few	TRBD1	TRBJ1-1	TGTGCCTGGACCCGGGACAGGGTTCCGGGGAACACTGAAGCTTTCTTT	CAWTRDRVPGNTEAFF
TRBV7-9	NA	NA	TRBJ1-3	TGTGCCAGCAGCCCCGAGTCGGGAAACACCATATATTTT	CASSPESGNTIYF
TRBV7-7	NA	NA	TRBJ1-3	TGTGCTAGCAGCTTAGGTCCGGGAAACACCATATATTTT	CASSLGPGNTIYF
TRBV5-1	once	NA	TRBJ2-1	TGCGCCACCCGATTTAGAGGTGGGGAGTACAATGAGCAGTTCTTC	CATRFRGGEYNEQFF
TRBV19	NA	TRBD1	TRBJ1-5	TGTGCCAGTAGTGAGGGGACAGGGGATCAGCCCCAGCATTTT	CASSEGTGDQPQHF
TRBV27	NA	NA	TRBJ1-4	TGTGCCAGCAGTTTATTCCAGGGTCCTAATGAAAAACTGTTTTTT	CASSLFQGPNEKLFF
TRBV5-1	once	TRBD1	TRBJ2-7	TGCGCCAGCAGCCAAGGGACAGCCGTTTCCTACGAGCAGTACTTC	CASSQGTAVSYEQYF
TRBV5-5	NA	NA	TRBJ1-1	TGTGCCAGCAGCTTGCCGACAGGGAACACTGAAGCTTTCTTT	CASSLPTGNTEAFF
TRBV5-1	NA	TRBD1	TRBJ2-5	TGCGCCAGCAGCTCCGGGACAGGGATGGGGACCCAGTACTTC	CASSSGTGMGTQYF
TRBV6-2/TRBV6-3	NA	NA	TRBJ2-1	TGTGCCAGCAGTCAACTAGCCCCGGGTTACGAGCAGTTCTTC	CASSQLAPGYEQFF
TRBV5-1	NA	NA	TRBJ1-2	TGCGCCAGCAGCTTCAACCCCAGTCAGGGGTCGGACTACACCTTC	CASSFNPSQGSDYTF
TRBV12-3/TRBV12-4	NA	NA	TRBJ1-4	TGTGCCAGCAGTACGACAAGCGAAAAACTGTTTTTT	CASSTTSEKLFF
TRBV6-4	NA	NA	TRBJ1-1	TGTGCCAGCAGTGACTCGCCGGGGGACACTGAAGCTTTCTTT	CASSDSPGDTEAFF
TRBV9	NA	TRBD2	TRBJ2-5	TGTGCCAGCAGTTTAGCGGGGACTGAAGAGACCCAGTACTTC	CASSLAGTEETQYF
TRBV19	once	TRBD1	TRBJ1-5	TGTGCCAGTAGTACGACAGGGGAAAATCAGCCCCAGCATTTT	CASSTTGENQPQHF
TRBV10-3	NA	NA	TRBJ2-1	TGTGCCATCAGTGCCGGACAGCCCATTAGCTCCTACAATGAGCAGTTCTTC	CAISAGQPISSYNEQFF